This passage covers 23 T cell receptor beta chains from one sample sequenced in a study of T cells in Graves' hyperthyroidism and ophthalmopathy. RNA transcripts yielded amplified TCR beta CDR3 regions. In the first-round RT-PCR of the TCR CDR3, the HTBI primer set was used. TCRdb called the multiplex PCR reads again in MiXCR, with one record for every CDR3 protein. Here the sample spans about 410,000 distinct CDR3 sequences, roughly 14% being singletons. Input material: blood. The receptor source for this set is a man between 18 and 35 years old with Graves' ophthalmopathy.

This clonotype has ten or more counts. V usage is TRBV5-1 and J usage is TRBJ1-1; D is undetermined. The germline V gene encodes CDR1 SGHRS and CDR2 YFSETQ. The V and J ends lost 3 bases and 5 bases respectively, with 17 bases between them. This CDR3 contains 15 residues. CDR3 DNA sequence: TGCGCCAGCAGCTCGGGTTCGGGGAGTAAGACTGAAGCTTTCTTT. Protein: CASSSGSGSKTEAFF.

There are many counts of this clonotype. The rearrangement joins TRBV7-9 to TRBJ2-1; D uncertain. V was shortened by 5 bases and J by 13 bases, with 18 bases between the two germline ends. This CDR3 region has 13 residues. Germline CDR1 reads SEHNR; CDR2 reads FQNEAQ (reference sequence). CDR3 loop: CASSPNQAQVQFF. Here the CDR3 DNA reads TGTGCCAGCAGCCCAAATCAGGCACAAGTTCAGTTCTTC.

This clonotype was picked up many times. J is TRBJ2-1 and V is TRBV7-8, with D possibly matching TRBD1 (5 bases). This CDR3 has 14 residues. Per the germline V gene, CDR1 is SGHVS and CDR2 is FQNEAQ. Trimming pared 7 bases from V and 0 bases from J, leaving 10 bases between. The CDR3 loop is CASTPGPSYNEQFF. For the CDR3, the DNA is TGTGCCAGCACCCCAGGGCCCTCCTACAATGAGCAGTTCTTC.

This clonotype was recorded many times. The J gene is TRBJ2-7, the V gene TRBV7-9; D assignment may be TRBD1 or TRBD2 (7 bases each). Trimming left V 3 bases short and J 3 bases short, with 15 bases between. This CDR3 has 15 residues. Germline V gene sequence: CDR1 SEHNR, CDR2 FQNEAQ (reference sequence). The CDR3 spells CASSFTQGRVYEQYF. As DNA, the CDR3 is TGTGCCAGCAGCTTCACACAGGGGAGGGTCTACGAGCAGTACTTC. The variable domain in full, with the rest retrieved from reference TRBV7-9 and TRBJ2-7, is DTGVSQNPRHKITKRGQNVTFRCDPISEHNRLYWYRQTLGQGPEFLTYFQNEAQLEKSRLLSDRFSAERPKGSFSTLEIQRTEQGDSAMYLCASSFTQGRVYEQYFGPGTRLTVT.

The CDR3 bases are TGTGCCAGCAGCACAACAGGGGGCAGGGGAGAAAAACTGTTTTTT. Translation: CASSTTGGRGEKLFF. The chain links TRBV7-9 to TRBJ1-4; 9 bases are shared with TRBD1. Germline assignment: CDR1 SEHNR and CDR2 FQNEAQ (reference sequence). This CDR3 spans 15 amino acids. V shed 5 bases and J 8 bases; nucleotides not matched to a gene: 9.

This clonotype was found many times. The chain combines TRBV9 with TRBJ2-5, with D possibly called TRBD1 or TRBD2 (5 bases each). CDR1 is SGDLS, CDR2 YYNGEE, per germline. The CDR3 totals 15 residues. V lost 3 bases, J lost 4 bases, and 16 bases lay in between. The CDR3 loop reads CASSESSGTTETQYF. In DNA, the CDR3 is TGTGCCAGCAGCGAATCATCCGGGACGACAGAGACCCAGTACTTC.

The rearrangement joins TRBV5-1 to TRBJ1-1; 10 nucleotides agree with TRBD1. Germline lookup yields CDR1 SGHRS and CDR2 YFSETQ. Losses at the gene ends were 4 bases for V and 3 bases for J; bases not matched to a gene: 9. The CDR3 spans 16 residues. The CDR3 DNA sequence: TGCGCCAGCAGCACCGACAGGGGGCCAGGGGACACTGAAGCTTTCTTT. Amino acids: CASSTDRGPGDTEAFF.

Comment on this clonotype: A much larger clone lies one base from this, so it may be a read error. The V gene is TRBV3-1, the J gene TRBJ1-4, with D possibly TRBD1 on 5 matching bases. CDR1 is LGHDT and CDR2 is YNNKEL in the germline V gene (reference sequence). This CDR3 spans 15 amino acids. V was pared by 3 bases and J by 6 bases, with 14 bases between. The CDR3 spells CASSQTAAPYEKLFF. The CDR3 nucleotides read TGTGCCAGCAGCCAGACAGCTGCCCCCTATGAAAAACTGTTTTTT.

There are a few counts of this clonotype. The chain employs TRBV5-1 and TRBJ2-6, with 7 bases fitting TRBD1. J was trimmed by 2 bases and V by 5 bases; bases with no gene match: 13. Germline V gene sequence: CDR1 SGHRS, CDR2 YFSETQ. The CDR3 length is 18 residues. The CDR3, as DNA: TGCGCCAGCAGTCAAACCCCGGGACAGAAGGCTGGGGCCAACGTCCTGACTTTC. This codes for CASSQTPGQKAGANVLTF.

This clonotype was observed many times. The genes are TRBV7-9 and TRBJ2-7, with D unclear. There are 14 residues in the CDR3. Germline V CDR1 and CDR2: SEHNR, FQNEAQ (reference sequence). Trimming took off 1 base at V and 2 bases at J, with 9 bases between the two ends. Here the CDR3 DNA reads TGTGCCAGCAGCTTAGACGGCCAGCCCTACGAGCAGTACTTC. Residues: CASSLDGQPYEQYF.

The CDR3 DNA reads as TGTGCCAGCAGCCCCCCTTCGGGGTCTAGGGCAGATACGCAGTATTTT. It is translated as CASSPPSGSRADTQYF. The V and J genes are TRBV7-9 and TRBJ2-3; possible D gene TRBD2, 5 bases. This CDR3 has 16 amino acids. The germline V and J ends were trimmed by 5 bases and 4 bases, with 19 bases remaining between them. Germline V gives CDR1 SEHNR, CDR2 FQNEAQ (reference sequence).

In its sample, this clonotype was seen many times. The chain employs TRBV18 and TRBJ1-2, with D perhaps TRBD1 (5 bases). CDR1 and CDR2 from the germline V gene are KGHSH and LQKENI. CDR3 length: 13 amino acids. V was trimmed by 8 bases and J by 2 bases, leaving 12 bases between them. This chain's CDR3 is CASAGQENYGYTF. The CDR3 DNA follows: TGTGCCAGCGCGGGGCAGGAGAACTATGGCTACACCTTC.

This clonotype has ten or more counts. This chain uses TRBV5-1 with TRBJ2-3; D is ambiguous. CDR3 length: 14 amino acids. Germline-derived CDR1 and CDR2 are SGHRS and YFSETQ. The ends were cut back, 0 bases at V and 4 bases at J, with 9 bases in the middle. CDR3 residues: CASSLEGWSDTQYF. In nucleotides, the CDR3 is TGCGCCAGCAGCTTGGAAGGCTGGTCAGATACGCAGTATTTT.

This clonotype was found many times. This sequence joins TRBV30 and TRBJ1-1; weak D call: TRBD1 (5 bases). The length of the CDR3 is 13 residues. The germline V and J ends were trimmed by 3 bases and 4 bases, with 12 bases remaining between them. Germline V gives CDR1 GTSNPN, CDR2 SVGIG (reference sequence). CDR3 loop: CAWRGDGITEAFF. The CDR3 DNA is TGTGCCTGGAGAGGGGACGGAATCACTGAAGCTTTCTTT. The full variable domain, completed using reference TRBV30 and TRBJ1-1, is SQTIHQWPATLVQPVGSPLSLECTVEGTSNPNLYWYRQAAGRGLQLLFYSVGIGQISSEVPQNLSASRPQDRQFILSSKKLLLSDSGFYLCAWRGDGITEAFFGQGTRLTVV.

This clonotype was counted at least ten times. The rearrangement links TRBV28 to TRBJ1-1; possible D gene TRBD1, 5 bases. The CDR3 length is 16 residues. Deletions cut 5 bases from V and 3 bases from J, with 19 bases between. The germline V gene has CDR1 MDHEN and CDR2 SYDVKM. The CDR3 spells CASSPQGGRRDTEAFF. The DNA of the CDR3 is TGTGCCAGCAGTCCGCAGGGAGGCAGGAGGGACACTGAAGCTTTCTTT.

Points on this clonotype: A much larger clone lies a single base off, so this may be a read error. The chain combines TRBV3-1 with TRBJ2-7, with 8 bases matching TRBD1. V trimming: 4 bases; J trimming: 7 bases; junction bases outside the gene matches: 9. This CDR3 comprises 14 residues. Germline lookup yields CDR1 LGHDT and CDR2 YNNKEL (reference sequence). The CDR3 DNA sequence: TGTGCCAGCAGCCGGGACAGGTGGGGTCGGGAGCAGTACTTC. Its translation: CASSRDRWGREQYF.

The chain couples TRBV19 to TRBJ1-2; tentatively, D is TRBD1 (6 bases). Germline CDR1 reads LNHDA; CDR2 reads SQIVND (reference sequence). The CDR3 loop spans 16 amino acids. The V end was cut by 6 bases, the J end by 3 bases, with 20 bases between. Here the CDR3 DNA reads TGTGCCAGTAGATCGAGAGGGGGGAATCGGGACTATGGCTACACCTTC. This encodes CASRSRGGNRDYGYTF.

This clonotype was observed a single time. The CDR3 DNA follows: TGTGCCAGCAGCAGCGGACAGGGGGCCTCTGGGGCCAACGTCCTGACTTTC. Translation gives CASSSGQGASGANVLTF. The rearrangement links TRBV11-2 to TRBJ2-6, with 11 bases aligning to TRBD1. The germline gives CDR1 SGHAT, CDR2 FQNNGV. V trimming: 5 bases; J trimming: 0 bases; junction bases outside the gene matches: 3. CDR3 length: 17 amino acids.

The CDR3 nucleotides read TGTGCCAGCAGCCAAAACAGGGGGCGGACCACAGATACGCAGTATTTT. It specifies CASSQNRGRTTDTQYF. J is TRBJ2-3 and V is TRBV11-2; TRBD1 agrees at 9 bases. The CDR3 extends over 16 amino acids. Germline V CDR1 and CDR2: SGHAT, FQNNGV. Trimming at V came to 5 bases and at J to 2 bases, leaving 8 bases not matched to a gene.

This clonotype has just a few counts. As DNA, the CDR3 is TGTGCCACCTCACCCCTTGCCTATGAGCAGTTCTTC. Translation gives CATSPLAYEQFF. The chain carries TRBV6-1 and TRBJ2-1; D gene uncertain. Germline V gene data show CDR1 as MNHNS and CDR2 as SASEGT. CDR3 length: 12 residues. The ends were cut back, 10 bases at V and 8 bases at J, with 15 bases in the middle.

The chain uses TRBV29-1 and TRBJ2-7, with 8 positions matching TRBD2. The V gene end was trimmed by 6 bases and the J gene end by 3 bases; junction bases not matched to a gene: 10. This CDR3 has 14 amino acids. Per germline, CDR1 SQVTM and CDR2 ANQGSEA. CDR3 sequence (DNA): TGCAGCGTCAACGGGGGGGGGCGCAGCTACGAGCAGTACTTC. It specifies CSVNGGGRSYEQYF.

Ten or more counts support this clonotype. The chain carries TRBV20-1 and TRBJ2-1, with 7 bases that match TRBD2. CDR1 is DFQATT, CDR2 SNEGSKA, per germline (reference sequence). The CDR3 has 15 amino acids. J lost 0 bases, V lost 5 bases, and 7 bases had no gene match. CDR3 protein: CSARPGGSSYNEQFF. The CDR3, as DNA: TGCAGTGCTCGGCCCGGGGGGAGCTCCTACAATGAGCAGTTCTTC.

J is TRBJ1-4 and V is TRBV7-9; D uncertain. This CDR3 region has 14 residues. V was pared by 5 bases and J by 3 bases, with 10 bases between. CDR1 and CDR2 from the germline V gene are SEHNR and FQNEAQ (reference sequence). Here the CDR3 reads CASSTYGANEKLFF. The CDR3 region has the DNA TGTGCCAGCAGCACCTATGGAGCTAATGAAAAACTGTTTTTT.